This T cell receptor beta chain comes out of a study of blood T cell repertoires in COVID-19. In the study overall: The United States, Italy and Spain were the sources of the acute and convalescent COVID-19 samples. PBMCs, B-cell-depleted T cells, or T cells were the source of the cDNA or gDNA that made up the material.

The germline V gene has CDR1 SGHDN and CDR2 FVKESK. V was pared by 6 bases and J by 0 bases, with 12 bases between. This CDR3 is 15 amino acids long. Authors' processing steps: Nucleated cell counts were estimated from reference gene primer amplification. Sequencing used immunoSEQ multiplex PCR; TCRdb keeps in-frame clones, though not all of them. V and J calls plus clone size are reproduced from that table; the DNA served to infer D and trimming. The sample holds some 130,000 clones; 75% to 90% are singletons and the top ten take less than 2.5%. The sample comprised peripheral blood. The TCR comes from a man aged 50 to 59 with active COVID-19. This chain uses TRBV14 with TRBJ1-3; D is possibly TRBD1 (6 bases). This chain's CDR3 is CASSRDIHSGNTIYF. DNA of the CDR3: TGTGCCAGCAGTCGGGACATACACTCTGGAAACACCATATATTTT.